One and the same sample provided the 22 T cell receptor beta chains below, sequenced in a study of regulatory T cells in long-lasting Graves disease. Time point of the sample: persistent/refractory GD, antithyroid drugs over 5 years with positive TRAb. The TCR library used RNA extracted from PBMCs. Arm-PCR with iRepertoire HTBI primers amplified the CDR3 regions for these TCR beta libraries. TCRdb fed the multiplex PCR reads into MiXCR, producing one record per CDR3 protein. This repertoire shows 430,000 or so distinct CDR3 sequences, around 20% found once; its top ten account for 13% to 15%. The source material was peripheral blood mononuclear cells (PBMCs), sampled when the disease was refractory, from a patient treated with antithyroid drugs. These receptors originate from a female donor with Graves disease.

This clonotype was counted ten times or more. The chain carries TRBV2 and TRBJ2-5, with D tentatively TRBD1 (6 bases). The CDR3 has 12 amino acids. Per germline, CDR1 SNHLY and CDR2 FYNNEI. Trimming shortened V by 6 bases and J by 5 bases, and 10 bases separated the two germline ends. CDR3 loop: CASSSQGETQYF. CDR3 in DNA: TGTGCCAGCAGCTCCCAGGGGGAGACCCAGTACTTC.

This clonotype came up a few times. The chain links TRBV18 to TRBJ2-2; 7 bases are a match to TRBD1. The CDR3 is 16 residues long. The germline CDR1 and CDR2 sequences are KGHSH and LQKENI. Germline trimming cut 4 bases from V and 0 bases from J; bases unmatched to any gene: 5. Written as DNA, the CDR3 is TGTGCCAGCTCACTGACCGGGACAGCGAACACCGGGGAGCTGTTTTTT. Amino acid sequence: CASSLTGTANTGELFF.

The V gene is TRBV4-1, the J gene TRBJ1-2; TRBD1 aligns across 7 bases. CDR3 length equals 13 residues. From germline, CDR1 is MGHRA and CDR2 YSYEKL. V shed 3 bases and J 6 bases; nucleotides not matched to a gene: 4. The chain's CDR3 is CASSHFTGDGYTF. As DNA, the CDR3 is TGCGCCAGCAGCCATTTCACAGGGGATGGCTACACCTTC.

The chain is built from TRBV7-2 and TRBJ1-5, with 8 nucleotides matching TRBD1. V was pared by 2 bases and J by 1 base, with 4 bases of the junction left unmatched. The CDR3 length is 16 residues. Germline loops: CDR1 SGHTA, CDR2 FQGNSA. The CDR3 here is CASSLYRGGSNQPQHF. For the CDR3, the DNA is TGTGCCAGCAGCTTATACAGGGGGGGAAGCAATCAGCCCCAGCATTTT.

The CDR3 region is CASSLDRVCYEQYF. In nucleotides, the CDR3 is TGTGCCAGCAGCTTGGACAGGGTATGTTACGAGCAGTACTTC. The V call is TRBV9, the J call TRBJ2-7, with 8 bases fitting TRBD1. The ends lost 4 bases at V and 4 bases at J; junction bases unmatched: 7. CDR1 is SGDLS, CDR2 YYNGEE, per germline. The CDR3 is 14 amino acids.

The chain employs TRBV27 and TRBJ2-6; 7 bases match TRBD1. V gave up 6 bases and J gave up 3 bases; unmatched junction bases: 5. This CDR3 has 15 amino acids. Germline CDR1 and CDR2: MNHEY and SMNVEV (reference sequence). Written as DNA, the CDR3 is TGTGCCAGCAGCAAGGGGGCTTTTGGGGCCAACGTCCTGACTTTC. Its protein is CASSKGAFGANVLTF.

The J gene is TRBJ1-5, the V gene TRBV7-2; 7 positions match TRBD1. The CDR3 length is 16 residues. V shed 5 bases and J 2 bases; nucleotides not matched to a gene: 9. Germline-derived CDR1 and CDR2 are SGHTA and FQGNSA. CDR3 coding DNA: TGTGCCAGCAGCCCGAGACAGGGTACGGGCAATCAGCCCCAGCATTTT. Translated, it gives CASSPRQGTGNQPQHF.

The genes are TRBV11-2 and TRBJ2-5; TRBD1 or TRBD2 may be the D gene (5 bases each). The last part of the DNA fits TRBJ2-1 better; the J call may be wrong. The CDR3 covers 17 residues. Germline V gene data show CDR1 as SGHAT and CDR2 as FQNNGV. The CDR3 here is CASSLHKPGPSANEQFF. The CDR3 region has the DNA TGTGCCAGCAGCCTCCATAAACCGGGACCCTCGGCGAATGAGCAGTTCTTC.

The chain joins TRBV3-1 to TRBJ2-7; 11 positions agree with TRBD2. Germline trimming cut 3 bases from V and 0 bases from J; bases unmatched to any gene: 1. Germline values: CDR1 LGHDT, CDR2 YNNKEL (reference sequence). The CDR3 has 15 residues. CDR3 coding DNA: TGTGCCAGCAGCCACCTAGCGGGGGGCTCCTACGAGCAGTACTTC. This gives the protein CASSHLAGGSYEQYF.

This clonotype was found a few times. This rearrangement joins TRBV20-1 to TRBJ2-7; the D gene is possibly TRBD2 (6 bases). The CDR3 consists of 14 residues. The V gene's germline CDR1 is DFQATT and CDR2 SNEGSKA (reference sequence). V lost 5 bases to trimming and J lost 7 bases, with 21 bases between them. CDR3 amino acids: CSAPSGRVVREQYF. The CDR3 bases are TGCAGTGCTCCGTCCGGGAGAGTCGTTAGGGAGCAGTACTTC.

This chain links TRBV4-2 with TRBJ2-7; D may be TRBD1 (6 bases). Germline V lookup: CDR1 LGHNA, CDR2 YNFKEQ. The CDR3 has 14 residues. Trimming removed 1 base from V and 3 bases from J, with 10 bases in between. The CDR3 is CASSQGEGDYEQYF. In DNA form, the CDR3 reads TGTGCCAGCAGCCAAGGAGAGGGGGACTACGAGCAGTACTTC.

This chain links TRBV27 with TRBJ2-5; maybe TRBD2 (6 bases). Germline-derived CDR1 and CDR2 are MNHEY and SMNVEV (reference sequence). The CDR3 extends over 16 amino acids. The V end was cut by 4 bases, the J end by 1 base, with 16 bases between. The CDR3 region has the DNA TGTGCCAGCAGTTCGATCCCGGGGGTGACCCAAGAGACCCAGTACTTC. This encodes CASSSIPGVTQETQYF.

In its sample, this clonotype was seen a few times. V is TRBV6-1 and J is TRBJ1-5; D might be TRBD1 (6 bases). The germline gives CDR1 MNHNS, CDR2 SASEGT. Trimming pared 6 bases from V and 5 bases from J, leaving 17 bases between. CDR3 length: 15 residues. The CDR3 loop is CASRSGQRPHQPQHF. The DNA of the CDR3 is TGTGCCAGCAGATCGGGACAACGTCCTCATCAGCCCCAGCATTTT.

This clonotype was seen a few times. The chain joins TRBV2 to TRBJ2-3; 8 positions match TRBD2. The V gene end was trimmed by 5 bases and the J gene end by 2 bases; junction bases not matched to a gene: 6. CDR3 length: 15 residues. Germline CDR1 and CDR2: SNHLY and FYNNEI. The CDR3 DNA sequence: TGTGCCAGCAGTCGGACTAGCTGGAACACAGATACGCAGTATTTT. Protein: CASSRTSWNTDTQYF.

This clonotype was found a few times. The chain joins TRBV30 to TRBJ1-1; D uncertain. The length of the CDR3 is 13 residues. V gave up 3 bases and J gave up 6 bases, with 14 bases separating them. In germline, CDR1 is GTSNPN, CDR2 SVGIG (reference sequence). CDR3 sequence reads: CAWSSKPGSEAFF. Here the CDR3 DNA reads TGTGCCTGGAGCTCAAAGCCTGGGTCTGAAGCTTTCTTT.

The V call is TRBV7-2, the J call TRBJ1-6, with 7 bases that match TRBD1. Germline CDR1 is SGHTA and CDR2 is FQGNSA. V dropped 1 base and J dropped 8; count of bases not matched to a gene: 5. The CDR3 sequence is 15 residues long. CDR3: CASSLVVRGDSPLHF. The CDR3 DNA reads TGTGCCAGCAGCTTAGTTGTCAGGGGGGATTCACCCCTCCACTTT.

The V call is TRBV14, the J call TRBJ2-5; a weak D match, TRBD2 (5 bases). CDR1 and CDR2 (germline): SGHDN, FVKESK. V was shortened by 0 bases and J by 4 bases, with 12 bases between the two germline ends. The CDR3 has 15 amino acids. The CDR3 protein is CASSQDLSLAETQYF. CDR3 nucleotide sequence: TGTGCCAGCAGCCAAGATCTCTCCCTAGCAGAGACCCAGTACTTC.

This clonotype was seen at least ten times. The CDR3 DNA sequence: TGTGCCAGCAGCTTAGCGGGACAGGGTAACGAAAAACTGTTTTTT. It translates to CASSLAGQGNEKLFF. The rearrangement joins TRBV7-8 to TRBJ1-4; TRBD1 matches at 9 bases. V was pared by 0 bases and J by 8 bases, with 4 bases of the junction left unmatched. In germline, CDR1 is SGHVS, CDR2 FQNEAQ. The CDR3 spans 15 residues.

The chain joins TRBV2 to TRBJ1-2; D not resolved. V gave up 5 bases and J gave up 4 bases, with 17 bases separating them. Per germline, CDR1 SNHLY and CDR2 FYNNEI. The CDR3 totals 15 residues. CDR3: CASSPQLGLSYGYTF. The CDR3 DNA is TGTGCCAGCAGTCCCCAGTTAGGGTTGAGCTATGGCTACACCTTC.

This clonotype was picked up a small number of times. The V and J genes are TRBV20-1 and TRBJ2-7; D perhaps matches TRBD2 (6 bases). Between the trimmed V and J ends, which lost 0 bases and 3 bases, there was a span of 12 bases. Germline loops: CDR1 DFQATT, CDR2 SNEGSKA (reference sequence). The CDR3 totals 14 residues. In DNA form, the CDR3 reads TGCAGTGCTAGAGAAACCGTCGGGGGCTACGAGCAGTACTTC. Encoded protein: CSARETVGGYEQYF.

This clonotype was observed a few times. The genes are TRBV7-2 and TRBJ2-1, with TRBD2 matching 7 bases. Trimming cost V 2 bases and J 3 bases; bases outside gene matches: 7. This CDR3 comprises 16 residues. From germline, CDR1 is SGHTA and CDR2 FQGNSA. Here the CDR3 reads CASSLRPSGDYNEQFF. In DNA, the CDR3 is TGTGCCAGCAGCTTACGCCCTAGCGGAGACTACAATGAGCAGTTCTTC.

This clonotype occurred a few times. The chain links TRBV20-1 to TRBJ2-5; 11 bases line up with TRBD2. The germline V gene has CDR1 DFQATT and CDR2 SNEGSKA (reference sequence). Losses at the gene ends were 4 bases for V and 5 bases for J; bases not matched to a gene: 15. CDR3 size: 17 residues. The chain's CDR3 is CSAKPGLAVGYRETQYF. DNA of the CDR3: TGCAGTGCTAAGCCGGGACTAGCGGTGGGGTATAGGGAGACCCAGTACTTC.